This TCR beta chain came from a study of T-cell reconstitution after alpha-beta-depleted transplantation in children. Study outcomes and limitations: T-cell counts and diversity at one year post-transplant came mainly from newly produced T cells. Day-60 TCRbeta diversity that was high in some patients was derived from surviving recipient T cells and thymic progenitors. By about two months after transplant, alpha-beta T cells reportedly arose from several hundred graft clones that had expanded.

V lost 5 bases, J lost 16 bases, and 19 bases lay in between. The CDR3 has 12 residues. CDR1 SGHRS and CDR2 YFSETQ come from the germline V gene. Researchers prepared the TCRbeta library using unique molecular identifiers, the study reports. TCRdb reanalysed the PCR reads using MiXCR and keeps one entry per CDR3 protein. The repertoire holds about 1,000,000 distinct CDR3 sequences, under 30% seen once, with approximately 30% in the top ten. Turning to this clonotype: As yet, its antigen is unknown.

The chain recombines TRBV5-1 with TRBJ2-1; tentatively, D is TRBD1 (6 bases). The receptor's source is a boy in the first two years of life who had a stem cell transplant for SCID, so the T cells may come from the graft donor. Sequencing was performed on PBMCs, mostly from graft donor cells, taken 360 days after TCRalphabeta/CD19-depleted stem cell transplant. CDR3 DNA sequence: TGCGCCAGCAGACCGGACGTGGGGGCGCGTTTCTTC. Residues: CASRPDVGARFF.